The present T cell receptor (beta chain) was sequenced within a study of blood T cells in healthy people across ages. Each sample used at least 6 million PBMCs. A J-beta primer mix and a sample-barcoded 5' primer were used in a second PCR of about 7 to 12 cycles. Unique molecular identifiers of 12 random nucleotides labeled each cDNA. TCRdb reanalysed the 5' RACE reads using MiXCR and keeps one entry per CDR3 protein. Of over a million distinct CDR3 sequences in the sample, over 35% are singletons; the top ten hold about 20%. The receptor was isolated from a woman aged 55-70 years in good health. The sequenced sample was blood.

CDR3 DNA sequence: TGTGCCAGCAGGCCCACGGGGGCTCGAGAGACCCAGTACTTC. Its translation: CASRPTGARETQYF. V and J are TRBV6-5 and TRBJ2-7; D possibly uses TRBD1 or TRBD2 (6 bases each). The J call is uncertain, as TRBJ2-5 better fits the DNA end. The CDR3 contains 14 residues. Germline CDR1 MNHEY, CDR2 SVGAGI.